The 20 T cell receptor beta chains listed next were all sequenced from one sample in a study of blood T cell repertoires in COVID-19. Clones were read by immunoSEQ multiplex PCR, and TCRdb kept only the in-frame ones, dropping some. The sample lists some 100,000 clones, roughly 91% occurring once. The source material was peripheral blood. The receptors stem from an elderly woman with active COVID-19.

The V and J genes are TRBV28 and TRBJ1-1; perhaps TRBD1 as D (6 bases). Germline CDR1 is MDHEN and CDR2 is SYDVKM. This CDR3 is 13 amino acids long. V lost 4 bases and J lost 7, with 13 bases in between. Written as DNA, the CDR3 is TGTGCCAGCAGTTCCACAGGGTTTGTTGAAGCTTTCTTT. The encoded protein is CASSSTGFVEAFF.

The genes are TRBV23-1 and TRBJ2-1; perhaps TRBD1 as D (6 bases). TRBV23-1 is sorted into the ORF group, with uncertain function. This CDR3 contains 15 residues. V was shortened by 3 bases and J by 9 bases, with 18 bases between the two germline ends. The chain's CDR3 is CASSHLQGRVSEQFF. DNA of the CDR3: TGCGCCAGCAGTCATTTACAGGGTCGAGTAAGTGAGCAGTTCTTC.

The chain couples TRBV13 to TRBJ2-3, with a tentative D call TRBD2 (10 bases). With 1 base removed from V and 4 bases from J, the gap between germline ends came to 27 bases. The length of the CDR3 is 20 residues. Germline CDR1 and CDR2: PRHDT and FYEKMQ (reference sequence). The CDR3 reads CASSLARTGEREGQADTQYF. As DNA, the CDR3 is TGTGCCAGCAGCTTAGCCCGGACAGGGGAGCGGGAGGGCCAAGCAGATACGCAGTATTTT.

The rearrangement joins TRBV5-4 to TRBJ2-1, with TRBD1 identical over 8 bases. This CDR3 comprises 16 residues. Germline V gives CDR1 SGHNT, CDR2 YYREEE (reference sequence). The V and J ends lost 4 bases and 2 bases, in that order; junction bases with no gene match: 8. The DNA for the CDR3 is TGTGCCAGCAGCGGACCCGGGACAGGACCCTACAATGAGCAGTTCTTC. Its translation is CASSGPGTGPYNEQFF.

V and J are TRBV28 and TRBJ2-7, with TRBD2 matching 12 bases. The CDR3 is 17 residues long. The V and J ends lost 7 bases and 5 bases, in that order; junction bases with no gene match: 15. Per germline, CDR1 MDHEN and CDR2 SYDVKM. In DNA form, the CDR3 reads TGTGCCAGCACTAAGCCCCTTCTAGCGGGAGGGCACCACGAGCAGTACTTC. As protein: CASTKPLLAGGHHEQYF.

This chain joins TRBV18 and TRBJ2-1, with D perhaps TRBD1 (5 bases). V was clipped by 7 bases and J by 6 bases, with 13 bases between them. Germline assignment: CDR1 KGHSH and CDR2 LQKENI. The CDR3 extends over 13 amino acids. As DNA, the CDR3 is TGTGCCAGCTTGTGGTCTAGGGGCAATGAGCAGTTCTTC. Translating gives CASLWSRGNEQFF.

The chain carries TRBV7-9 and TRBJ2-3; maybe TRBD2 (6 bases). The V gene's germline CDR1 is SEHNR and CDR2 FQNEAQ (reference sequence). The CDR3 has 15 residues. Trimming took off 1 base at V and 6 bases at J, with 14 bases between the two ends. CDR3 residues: CASSLVSTRRDTQYF. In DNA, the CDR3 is TGTGCCAGCAGCTTAGTATCGACTAGACGGGATACGCAGTATTTT.

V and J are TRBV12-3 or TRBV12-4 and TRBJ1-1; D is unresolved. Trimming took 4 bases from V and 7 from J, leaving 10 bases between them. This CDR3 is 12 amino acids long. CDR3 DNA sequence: TGTGCCAGCAGTTACGGAGCGTATGAAGCTTTCTTT. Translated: CASSYGAYEAFF.

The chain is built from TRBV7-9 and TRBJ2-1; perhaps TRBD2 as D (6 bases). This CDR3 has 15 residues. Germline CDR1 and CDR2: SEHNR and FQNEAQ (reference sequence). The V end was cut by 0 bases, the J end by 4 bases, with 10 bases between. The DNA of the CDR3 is TGTGCCAGCAGCTTAGCTCTAGCGTGGTACAATGAGCAGTTCTTC. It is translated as CASSLALAWYNEQFF.

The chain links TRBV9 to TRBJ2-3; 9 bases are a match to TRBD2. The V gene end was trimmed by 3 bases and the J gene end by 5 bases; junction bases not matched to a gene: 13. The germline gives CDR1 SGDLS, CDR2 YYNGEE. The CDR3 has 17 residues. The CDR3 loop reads CASSASVAGAGVDTQYF. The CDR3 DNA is TGTGCCAGCAGCGCCTCTGTAGCGGGAGCTGGCGTAGATACGCAGTATTTT.

CDR3 in DNA: TGTGCCACCAGTGAACCGGGAGGGCCTGAGTTGAATGAGCAGTTCTTC. Amino acids: CATSEPGGPELNEQFF. This sequence joins TRBV24-1 and TRBJ2-1, with 8 nucleotides matching TRBD2. V was clipped by 4 bases and J by 7 bases; unmatched bases: 11. The CDR3 covers 16 residues. From germline, CDR1 is KGHDR and CDR2 SFDVKD.

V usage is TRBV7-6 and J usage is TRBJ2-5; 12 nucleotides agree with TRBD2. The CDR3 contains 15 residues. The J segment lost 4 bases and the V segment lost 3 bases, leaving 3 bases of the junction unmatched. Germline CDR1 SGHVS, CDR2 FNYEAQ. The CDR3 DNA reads TGTGCCAGCAGCTTGGGACTAGCGGGCCCAGAGACCCAGTACTTC. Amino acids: CASSLGLAGPETQYF.

Written as DNA, the CDR3 is TGTGCCAGCAGCCAATCCCAGGGCTACAATGAGCAGTTCTTC. Its protein product is CASSQSQGYNEQFF. This rearrangement joins TRBV3-1 (or the pseudogene TRBV3-2) to TRBJ2-1, with D maybe TRBD1 (5 bases). Trimming shortened V by 2 bases and J by 3 bases, and 8 bases separated the two germline ends. CDR3 length equals 14 residues. Germline V gene sequence: CDR1 LGHDT, CDR2 YNNKEL (reference sequence).

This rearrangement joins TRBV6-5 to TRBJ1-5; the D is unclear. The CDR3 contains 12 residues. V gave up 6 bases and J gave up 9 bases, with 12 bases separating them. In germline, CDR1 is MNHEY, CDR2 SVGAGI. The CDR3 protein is CASSPGSGPQHF. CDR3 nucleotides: TGTGCCAGCAGCCCAGGAAGCGGGCCCCAGCATTTT.

CDR3 coding DNA: TGTGCCAGCAGAGGGGGGGCCGCCTACAATGAGCAGTTCTTC. Translating gives CASRGGAAYNEQFF. The rearrangement uses TRBV3-1 (or the pseudogene TRBV3-2) and TRBJ2-1; D perhaps matches TRBD2 (7 bases). CDR1 is LGHDT and CDR2 is YNNKEL in the germline V gene (reference sequence). The V gene lost 6 bases and the J gene lost 2 bases, with 11 bases spanning the gap. The CDR3 extends over 14 amino acids.

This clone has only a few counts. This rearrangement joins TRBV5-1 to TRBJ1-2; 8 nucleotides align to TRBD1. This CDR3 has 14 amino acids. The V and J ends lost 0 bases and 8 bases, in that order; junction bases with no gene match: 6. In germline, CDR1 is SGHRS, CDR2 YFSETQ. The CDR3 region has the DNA TGCGCCAGCAGCTTGGCGGACAGGGTATGGGGCTACACCTTC. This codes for CASSLADRVWGYTF. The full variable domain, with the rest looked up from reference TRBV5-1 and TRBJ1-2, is KAGVTQTPRYLIKTRGQQVTLSCSPISGHRSVSWYQQTPGQGLQFLFEYFSETQRNKGNFPGRFSGRQFSNSRSEMNVSTLELGDSALYLCASSLADRVWGYTFGSGTRLTVV.

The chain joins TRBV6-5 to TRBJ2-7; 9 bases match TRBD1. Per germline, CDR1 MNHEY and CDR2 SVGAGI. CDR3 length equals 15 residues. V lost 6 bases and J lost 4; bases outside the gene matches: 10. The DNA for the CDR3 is TGTGCCAGCAGAAAGGGGTGGACAGGGGAATACGAGCAGTACTTC. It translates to CASRKGWTGEYEQYF.

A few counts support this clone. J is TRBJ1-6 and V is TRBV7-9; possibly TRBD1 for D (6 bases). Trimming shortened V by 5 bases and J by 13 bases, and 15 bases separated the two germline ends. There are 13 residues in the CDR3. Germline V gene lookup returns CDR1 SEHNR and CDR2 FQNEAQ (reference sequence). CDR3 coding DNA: TGTGCCAGCAGCCCCGCGACAGGATTCCCCCTCCACTTT. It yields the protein CASSPATGFPLHF.

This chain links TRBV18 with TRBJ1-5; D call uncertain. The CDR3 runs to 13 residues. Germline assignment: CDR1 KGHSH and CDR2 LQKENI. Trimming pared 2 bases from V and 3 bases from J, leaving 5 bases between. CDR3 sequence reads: CASSPEVNQPQHF. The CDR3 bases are TGTGCCAGCTCACCAGAGGTCAATCAGCCCCAGCATTTT.

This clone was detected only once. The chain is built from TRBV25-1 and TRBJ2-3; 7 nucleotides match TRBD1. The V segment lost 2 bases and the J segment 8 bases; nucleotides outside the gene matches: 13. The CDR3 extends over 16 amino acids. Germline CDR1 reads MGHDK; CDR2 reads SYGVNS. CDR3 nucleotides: TGTGCCAGCAGTGAACCGGGACAGAGGTCCCAGCTTACGCAGTATTTT. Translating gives CASSEPGQRSQLTQYF.